The sequence of this T cell receptor beta chain was determined in a study of blood T cell repertoires in COVID-19. Study at large: Both acute and convalescent COVID-19 samples were obtained from the United States, Italy and Spain. The cDNA or gDNA used as material had been derived from T cells, B-cell-depleted T cells, or PBMCs.

In the authors' workflow: Amplified reference gene primers provided the basis for estimating nucleated cell counts. Clones were sequenced by immunoSEQ multiplex PCR, and TCRdb holds only the in-frame ones, with some missing. The DNA was the basis for D and trimming; V, J and clone size are from that table. The table lists some 140,000 clones, 75% to 95% of them singletons. This CDR3 is 15 amino acids long. Germline V gene data show CDR1 as MDHEN and CDR2 as SYDVKM. J was trimmed by 3 bases and V by 5 bases; bases with no gene match: 5. The receptor's source is a man aged 50 or older with acute or convalescent COVID-19. The sequenced material came from peripheral blood. The chain uses TRBV28 and TRBJ2-2; TRBD2 aligns across 8 bases. In DNA, the CDR3 is TGTGCCAGCAGTCCCGGGGGGGCTCACACCGGGGAGCTGTTTTTT. Encoded protein: CASSPGGAHTGELFF.